The clone carrying this T cell receptor beta chain came up once. The antigen is undetermined. CD8+ and CD4+ T cells from blood underwent TCR beta sequencing. Under recently defined diagnostic criteria, the patients with Susac syndrome qualified as having definite or probable disease. The source of the sample is a study of CD8 T cells in Susac syndrome. Whole-study results and caveats: CD4+ repertoires of Susac syndrome patients lacked detectable clonal expansion.

The RNA input was roughly 0.45 to 1 ug, and it was reverse transcribed with random hexamers. A multiplex approach, immunoSEQ multiplex PCR, amplified TCR beta CDR3 across 54 Vbeta and 13 Jbeta. Each CDR3 protein gets one entry after TCRdb re-called the immunoSEQ multiplex PCR reads with MiXCR. In the table there are about 170,000 distinct CDR3 sequences, about 96% of which are singletons. This CDR3 has 12 residues. Trimming cost V 10 bases and J 5 bases; bases outside gene matches: 8. Germline V lookup: CDR1 MDHEN, CDR2 SYDVKM. This chain connects TRBV28 to TRBJ2-7, with 7 nucleotides matching TRBD1. This sequence was found in a human donor with Susac syndrome. Material: CD4+ T cells from PBMCs. The CDR3 coding sequence is TGTGCCACCCAAGACAGGGCACACGAGCAGTACTTC. Translating gives CATQDRAHEQYF.